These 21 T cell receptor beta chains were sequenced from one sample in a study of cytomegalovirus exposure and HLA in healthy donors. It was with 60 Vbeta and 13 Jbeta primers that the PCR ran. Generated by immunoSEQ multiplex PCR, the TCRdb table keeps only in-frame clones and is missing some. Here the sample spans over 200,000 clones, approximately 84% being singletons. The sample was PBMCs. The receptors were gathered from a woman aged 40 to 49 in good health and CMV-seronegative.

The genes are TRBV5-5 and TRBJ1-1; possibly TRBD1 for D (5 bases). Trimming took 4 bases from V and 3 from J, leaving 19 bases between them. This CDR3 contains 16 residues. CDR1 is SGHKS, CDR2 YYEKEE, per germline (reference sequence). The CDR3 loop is CASSPDYPTDYTEAFF. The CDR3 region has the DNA TGTGCCAGCAGCCCGGACTACCCGACAGATTACACTGAAGCTTTCTTT.

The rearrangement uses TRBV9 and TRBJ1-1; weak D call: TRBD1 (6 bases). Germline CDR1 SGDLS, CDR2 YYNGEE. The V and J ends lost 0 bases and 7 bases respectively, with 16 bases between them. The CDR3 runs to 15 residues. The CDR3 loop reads CASSVVEAGVGEAFF. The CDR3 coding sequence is TGTGCCAGCAGCGTAGTCGAGGCAGGGGTTGGTGAAGCTTTCTTT. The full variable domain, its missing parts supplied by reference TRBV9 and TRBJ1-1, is DSGVTQTPKHLITATGQRVTLRCSPRSGDLSVYWYQQSLDQGLQFLIQYYNGEERAKGNILERFSAQQFPDLHSELNLSSLELGDSALYFCASSVVEAGVGEAFFGQGTRLTVV.

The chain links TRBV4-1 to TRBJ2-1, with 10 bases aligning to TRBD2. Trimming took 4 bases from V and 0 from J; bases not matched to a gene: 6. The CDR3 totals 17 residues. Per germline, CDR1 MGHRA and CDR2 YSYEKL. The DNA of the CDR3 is TGCGCCAGCAGCCTTAGCGGGGGGTTGATCTCCTACAATGAGCAGTTCTTC. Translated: CASSLSGGLISYNEQFF.

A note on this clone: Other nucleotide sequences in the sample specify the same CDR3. In nucleotides, the CDR3 is TGTGCCTGGAGTGTGGGGGGCTACGAGCAGTACTTC. This encodes CAWSVGGYEQYF. The chain combines TRBV30 with TRBJ2-7; D may be TRBD2 (6 bases). The germline V gene encodes CDR1 GTSNPN and CDR2 SVGIG (reference sequence). The CDR3 spans 12 residues. The V end was cut by 0 bases, the J end by 3 bases, with 6 bases between. The full variable domain, rest sourced from reference TRBV30 and TRBJ2-7, is SQTIHQWPATLVQPVGSPLSLECTVEGTSNPNLYWYRQAAGRGLQLLFYSVGIGQISSEVPQNLSASRPQDRQFILSSKKLLLSDSGFYLCAWSVGGYEQYFGPGTRLTVT.

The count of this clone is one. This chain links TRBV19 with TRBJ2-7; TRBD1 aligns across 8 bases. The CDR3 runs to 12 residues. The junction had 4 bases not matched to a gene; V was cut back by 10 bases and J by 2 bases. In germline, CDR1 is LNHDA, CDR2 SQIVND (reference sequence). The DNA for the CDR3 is TGTGCCACCCTGGACAGGGCCTACGAGCAGTACTTC. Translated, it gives CATLDRAYEQYF.

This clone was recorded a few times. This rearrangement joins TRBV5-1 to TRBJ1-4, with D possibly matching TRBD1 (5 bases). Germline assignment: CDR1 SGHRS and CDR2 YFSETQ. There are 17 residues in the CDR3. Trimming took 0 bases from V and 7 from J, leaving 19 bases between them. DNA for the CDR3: TGCGCCAGCAGCTTGGGCACCTCCAGGGTGGCAGGTGAAAAACTGTTTTTT. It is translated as CASSLGTSRVAGEKLFF.

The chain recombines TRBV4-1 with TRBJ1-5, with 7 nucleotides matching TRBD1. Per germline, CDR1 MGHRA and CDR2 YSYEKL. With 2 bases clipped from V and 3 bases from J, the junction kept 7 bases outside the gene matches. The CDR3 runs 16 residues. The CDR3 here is CASSQHGTAPNQPQHF. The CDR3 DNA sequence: TGCGCCAGCAGCCAACACGGGACAGCGCCCAATCAGCCCCAGCATTTT.

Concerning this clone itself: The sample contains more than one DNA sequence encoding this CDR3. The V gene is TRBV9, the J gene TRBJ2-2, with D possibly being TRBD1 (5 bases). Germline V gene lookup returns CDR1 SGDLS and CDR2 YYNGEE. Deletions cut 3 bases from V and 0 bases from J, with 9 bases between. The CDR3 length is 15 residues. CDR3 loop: CASSASGSNTGELFF. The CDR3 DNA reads TGTGCCAGCAGCGCCTCAGGGTCGAACACCGGGGAGCTGTTTTTT.

CDR3 coding DNA: TGTGCCAGTAGTATTAACAGGGCGAGCACAGATACGCAGTATTTT. This sequence encodes CASSINRASTDTQYF. The J gene is TRBJ2-3, the V gene TRBV19, with TRBD1 as a possible D gene (6 bases). V lost 3 bases, J lost 0 bases, and 10 bases lay in between. The CDR3 loop spans 15 amino acids. The germline gives CDR1 LNHDA, CDR2 SQIVND (reference sequence).

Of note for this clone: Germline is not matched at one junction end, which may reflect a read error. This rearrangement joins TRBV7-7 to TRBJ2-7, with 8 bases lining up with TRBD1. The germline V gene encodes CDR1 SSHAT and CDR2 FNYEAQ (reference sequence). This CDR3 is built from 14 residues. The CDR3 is CASSQGQGSYEQYF. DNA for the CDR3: TGTGCTAGCAGCCAAGGACAGGGTAGTTACGAGCAGTACTTC.

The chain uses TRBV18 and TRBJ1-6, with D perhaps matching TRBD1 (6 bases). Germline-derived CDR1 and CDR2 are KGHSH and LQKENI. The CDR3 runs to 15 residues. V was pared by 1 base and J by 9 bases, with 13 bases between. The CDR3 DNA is TGTGCCAGCTCACCACGGGACAAAATCCGTTCACCCCTCCACTTT. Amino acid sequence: CASSPRDKIRSPLHF.

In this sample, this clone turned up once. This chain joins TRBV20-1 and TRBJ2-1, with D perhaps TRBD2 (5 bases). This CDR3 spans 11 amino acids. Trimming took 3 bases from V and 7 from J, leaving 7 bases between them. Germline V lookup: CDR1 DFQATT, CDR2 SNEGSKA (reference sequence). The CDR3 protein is CSASPGNEQFF. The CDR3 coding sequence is TGCAGTGCTAGTCCGGGGAATGAGCAGTTCTTC.

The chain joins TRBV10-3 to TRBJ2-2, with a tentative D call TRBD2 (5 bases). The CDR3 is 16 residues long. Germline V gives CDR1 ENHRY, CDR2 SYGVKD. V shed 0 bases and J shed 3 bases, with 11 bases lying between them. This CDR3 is CAISESSGIYTGELFF. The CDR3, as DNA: TGTGCCATCAGTGAGTCGTCCGGGATTTACACCGGGGAGCTGTTTTTT.

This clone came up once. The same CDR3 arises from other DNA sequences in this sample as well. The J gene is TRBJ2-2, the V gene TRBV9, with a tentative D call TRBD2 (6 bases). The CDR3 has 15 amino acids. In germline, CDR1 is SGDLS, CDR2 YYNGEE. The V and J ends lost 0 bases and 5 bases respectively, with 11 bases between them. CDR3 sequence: CASSVDGGATGELFF. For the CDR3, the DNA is TGTGCCAGCAGCGTAGATGGAGGGGCGACCGGGGAGCTGTTTTTT.

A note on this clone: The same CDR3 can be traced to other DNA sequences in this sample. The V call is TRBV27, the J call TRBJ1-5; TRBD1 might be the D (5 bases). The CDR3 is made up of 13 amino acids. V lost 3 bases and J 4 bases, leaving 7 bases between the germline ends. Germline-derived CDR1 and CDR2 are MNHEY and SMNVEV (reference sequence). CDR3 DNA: TGTGCCAGCAGTTTGGGGCAGAATCAGCCCCAGCATTTT. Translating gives CASSLGQNQPQHF.

The CDR3 region is CASSFLAGGPGNEQFF. CDR3 DNA sequence: TGTGCCAGCAGCTTCTTAGCGGGGGGGCCGGGCAATGAGCAGTTCTTC. V is TRBV9 and J is TRBJ2-1; the match to TRBD2 covers 11 bases. CDR1 and CDR2 (germline): SGDLS, YYNGEE. The CDR3 sequence is 16 residues long. V dropped 4 bases and J dropped 6; count of bases not matched to a gene: 9.

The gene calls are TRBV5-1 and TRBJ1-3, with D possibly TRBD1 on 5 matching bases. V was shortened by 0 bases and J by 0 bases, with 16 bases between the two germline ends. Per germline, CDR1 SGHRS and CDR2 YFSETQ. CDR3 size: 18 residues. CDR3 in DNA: TGCGCCAGCAGCTTGGCTAGGGACTCCCGGAGCTCTGGAAACACCATATATTTT. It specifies CASSLARDSRSSGNTIYF. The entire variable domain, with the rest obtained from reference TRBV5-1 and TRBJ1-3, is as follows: KAGVTQTPRYLIKTRGQQVTLSCSPISGHRSVSWYQQTPGQGLQFLFEYFSETQRNKGNFPGRFSGRQFSNSRSEMNVSTLELGDSALYLCASSLARDSRSSGNTIYFGEGSWLTVV.

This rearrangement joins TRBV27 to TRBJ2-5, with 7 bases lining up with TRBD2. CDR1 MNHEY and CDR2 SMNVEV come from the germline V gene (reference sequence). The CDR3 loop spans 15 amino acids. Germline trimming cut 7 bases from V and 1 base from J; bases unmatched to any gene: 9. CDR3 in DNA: TGTGCCAGCAAACTCTCCTGGGGGGGCCAAGAGACCCAGTACTTC. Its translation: CASKLSWGGQETQYF.

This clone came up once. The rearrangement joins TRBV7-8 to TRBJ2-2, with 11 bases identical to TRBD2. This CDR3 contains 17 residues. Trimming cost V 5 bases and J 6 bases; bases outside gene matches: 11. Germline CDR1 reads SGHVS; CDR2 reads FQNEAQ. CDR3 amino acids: CASSPKGLAAQAGELFF. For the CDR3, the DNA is TGTGCCAGCAGCCCAAAGGGACTAGCGGCCCAGGCCGGGGAGCTGTTTTTT.

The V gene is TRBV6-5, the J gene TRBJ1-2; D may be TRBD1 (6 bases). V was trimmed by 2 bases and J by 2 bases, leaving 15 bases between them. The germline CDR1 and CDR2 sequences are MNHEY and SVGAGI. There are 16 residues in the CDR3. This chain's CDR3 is CASSYGRGLLNYGYTF. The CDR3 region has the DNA TGTGCCAGCAGTTACGGCAGGGGTTTACTAAACTATGGCTACACCTTC.

The DNA for the CDR3 is TGTGCCAGCAGCCTCCCGGGGGGTAGCACAGATACGCAGTATTTT. This gives the protein CASSLPGGSTDTQYF. The chain carries TRBV7-3 and TRBJ2-3; 7 positions agree with TRBD2. Germline assignment: CDR1 SGHTA and CDR2 FQGTGA. The CDR3 contains 15 residues. The V and J ends lost 5 bases and 0 bases, in that order; junction bases with no gene match: 5.